A selection of T cell receptor beta chains follows, all from one sample in a study of blood T cells in healthy people across ages. TCRdb independently ran MiXCR on the 5' RACE reads; one entry per CDR3 protein. Of approximately 800,000 distinct CDR3 sequences in the sample, roughly 35% were seen once. Sequencing input: blood. These receptors were obtained from a man aged 18 to 30 in good health. Each CDR3 is given with its conserved first and last residue. D genes are given only for firm matches. Only some rows state a clone size, as once, few, many or a class for expanded clones.

length	V	size	D	J	DNA	CDR3
14	TRBV7-2	-	-	TRBJ2-5	TGTGCCAGCAGCTTAAATCCTGGGGGAGAGACCCAGTACTTC	CASSLNPGGETQYF
11	TRBV20-1	many	-	TRBJ2-5	TGCAGTGCCCTGTACCAAGAGACCCAGTACTTC	CSALYQETQYF
14	TRBV19	few	-	TRBJ2-4	TGTGCCAGTAGTCCCGCCGGACAGAAAAACATTCAGTACTTC	CASSPAGQKNIQYF
15	TRBV9	-	TRBD2	TRBJ2-3	TGTGCCAGCAGCGTCGGGGGGTATCCCACAGATACGCAGTATTTT	CASSVGGYPTDTQYF
15	TRBV20-1	few	-	TRBJ1-5	TGCAGTGCTACACCGACAGATGGGGGAAATCAGCCCCAGCATTTT	CSATPTDGGNQPQHF
14	TRBV5-5	many	-	TRBJ1-5	TGTGCCAGCAGCAGACTGGGGGTTAATCAGCCCCAGCATTTT	CASSRLGVNQPQHF
14	TRBV6-6	-	-	TRBJ2-7	TGTGCCAGCAGCCCGGCAGGCCGCTCCTACGAGCAGTACTTC	CASSPAGRSYEQYF
13	TRBV2	few	-	TRBJ1-5	TGTGCCAGCAGTGACGGGGAGAATCAGCCCCAGCATTTT	CASSDGENQPQHF
15	TRBV19	few	TRBD2	TRBJ2-1	TGTGCCAGTAGTATAAAACTAGCGGGGGGCCATGAGCAGTTCTTC	CASSIKLAGGHEQFF
12	TRBV20-1	-	-	TRBJ2-1	TGCAGTGCTACTGACAGTTGGAATGAGCAGTTCTTC	CSATDSWNEQFF
15	TRBV18	-	-	TRBJ2-3	TGTGCCAGCTCACCTGGTTGGGAGCAGGCAGATACGCAGTATTTT	CASSPGWEQADTQYF
14	TRBV4-2	many	-	TRBJ2-7	TGTGCCAGCAGCCAAGAGGGTTGGGAGTACGAGCAGTACTTC	CASSQEGWEYEQYF
14	TRBV20-1	-	TRBD2	TRBJ2-2	TGCAGTGCTAGAGATCCTAGCGGGGGGCCGGGGCTGTTTTTT	CSARDPSGGPGLFF
17	TRBV6-5	-	TRBD1	TRBJ1-1	TGTGCCAGCAGTTCCTATTTGGGGACAGGGTCGGGCACTGAAGCTTTCTTT	CASSSYLGTGSGTEAFF
10	TRBV20-1	-	-	TRBJ2-1	TGCAGTGCTAGCCGTTACGAGCAGTTCTTC	CSASRYEQFF
14	TRBV4-3	few	-	TRBJ2-2	TGCGCCAGCAGCCAAGACGGGTACACCGGGGAGCTGTTTTTT	CASSQDGYTGELFF
11	TRBV12-3/TRBV12-4	once	-	TRBJ1-2	TGTGCCAGCACGGGGGTGTTTGGCTACACCTTC	CASTGVFGYTF
19	TRBV7-9	-	TRBD1	TRBJ2-6	TGTGCCAGCAGCTTAGACCCGGGACAGATAGAATCTGGGGCCAACGTCCTGACTTTC	CASSLDPGQIESGANVLTF
14	TRBV20-1	many	-	TRBJ2-1	TGCAGTGCTCATACGGAGAACATTATAAATGAGCAGTTCTTC	CSAHTENIINEQFF
17	TRBV20-1	-	-	TRBJ1-5	TGCAGTGCTAGAGGATACGGAGGGCCCTATAGCAATCAGCCCCAGCATTTT	CSARGYGGPYSNQPQHF
13	TRBV2	many	-	TRBJ1-2	TGTGCCAGCAGTGAGCAGGGAACGAATGGCTACACCTTC	CASSEQGTNGYTF
12	TRBV11-3	-	-	TRBJ2-1	TGTGCCAGCAGCTCCGGACGGAGGGAGCAGTTCTTC	CASSSGRREQFF
13	TRBV27	-	-	TRBJ1-2	TGTGCCAGCAGTTTATCCGGGGTCTCCCAGTACACCTTC	CASSLSGVSQYTF
16	TRBV7-2	few	TRBD1	TRBJ1-2	TGTGCCAGCACCCGTAGGACAGGGGGCGGTAGCTATGGCTACACCTTC	CASTRRTGGGSYGYTF